This T cell receptor beta chain appears in the sequencing data of a study of blood T cell repertoires in COVID-19 (dated by TCRdb to the early 2020s). At the level of the whole study: Collaborator samples came from the United States, Italy and Spain and covered acute and convalescent phases of COVID-19. Sample metadata almost always included a de-identified subject ID, COVID-19 status, age in years and sex. A freely available public database, intended as a resource for researchers studying the immune response to SARS-CoV-2, is where the repertoires were released. Where available, HLA class I and class II types were taken from metadata supplied by the sample provider and were not determined by assay-based typing. The material from the prospective study consisted of cDNA or gDNA derived from T cells, B-cell-depleted T cells, or PBMCs. The dataset comprised deeply sampled blood TCRbeta repertoires from subjects exposed to, actively infected with, or recovered from COVID-19. The samples were drawn from the first 160 participants of the ongoing ImmuneRACE study and from roughly 1,300 subjects provided by 6 global collaborators.

TCRbeta CDR3 regions were amplified from genomic DNA by means of the immunoSEQ Assay, a bias-controlled multiplex PCR. The study's processing was this. Within the assay, amplification of reference gene primers was used to estimate how many nucleated cells each sample contained. To quantify the absolute abundance of each unique TCRbeta CDR3 rearrangement, sequence reads were collapsed and filtered. For each sample, productive Simpson clonality was calculated by taking the square root of Simpson's diversity index across productive rearrangements. This is the immuneACCESS table as TCRdb keeps it, with only in-frame sequences that have V and J called. A part of the clones is gone; compared with another copy, unresolved V genes explain less than half, and the rest is unexplained. V, J and clone size were drawn from that table, and D and trimming were deduced from the DNA. This sample comprises 200,000 to 250,000 clones, 84% of them detected only once. The top ten clonotypes cover around 6.5% of the sample.

From cysteine to phenylalanine, the CDR3 is 11 amino acids long. Here the CDR3 DNA is all that survives: 33 bases in frame from base 1. As encoded in the germline V gene (reference sequence), CDR1 is GTSNPN while CDR2 is SVGIG. On the study overall, not on this receptor specifically: How much clinical and demographic metadata was included differed by source and by participant, and the metadata was provided uncurated.

This clone has a single count. What this receptor recognizes is not known. No base quality values were provided; no much bigger clone lies one nucleotide off. Participants in the prospective study were aged roughly 18 to 100 years, lived in 24 United States geographic areas, and enrolled through a virtual design. To assign participants to cohorts, the prospective study relied on clinical history that participants themselves reported in a screening survey and a study questionnaire. ImmuneRACE Cohort 3 recovered participants were defined by two consecutive negative NP/OP PCR tests, healthcare professional clearance, or symptom resolution. Mobile phlebotomists in the prospective study collected whole blood, serum and a nasopharyngeal or oropharyngeal swab from every participant. Prospective study participants could optionally give additional blood draws and questionnaires over an approximately 2-month period. Prospective study blood samples were shipped either frozen or at room temperature before DNA extraction.

The specimen was PBMCs or T cells enriched from blood (not recorded which). The clonotype was recovered from a woman between 35 and 50 years old who had recovered from COVID-19. The chain joins TRBV30 to TRBJ1-1; TRBD1 is a weak D gene call, 5 bases matching. The nucleotide sequence is TGTGCTGTTTATCGGGGGTTTGAAGCTTTCTTT. The encoded protein is CAVYRGFEAFF.